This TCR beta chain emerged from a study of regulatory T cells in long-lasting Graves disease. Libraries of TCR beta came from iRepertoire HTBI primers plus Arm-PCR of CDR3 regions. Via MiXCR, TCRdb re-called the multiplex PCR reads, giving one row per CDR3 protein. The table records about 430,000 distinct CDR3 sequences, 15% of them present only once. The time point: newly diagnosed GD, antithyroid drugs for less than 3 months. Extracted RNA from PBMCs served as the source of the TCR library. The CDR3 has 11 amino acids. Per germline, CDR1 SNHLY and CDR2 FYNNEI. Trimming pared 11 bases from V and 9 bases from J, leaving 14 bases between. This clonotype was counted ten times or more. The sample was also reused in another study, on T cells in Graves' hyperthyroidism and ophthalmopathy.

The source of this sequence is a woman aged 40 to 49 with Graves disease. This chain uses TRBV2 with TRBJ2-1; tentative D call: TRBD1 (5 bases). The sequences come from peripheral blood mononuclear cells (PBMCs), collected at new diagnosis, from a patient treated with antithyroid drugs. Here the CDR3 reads CAVVGVGEQFF. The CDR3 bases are TGTGCCGTCGTAGGGGTAGGTGAGCAGTTCTTC.